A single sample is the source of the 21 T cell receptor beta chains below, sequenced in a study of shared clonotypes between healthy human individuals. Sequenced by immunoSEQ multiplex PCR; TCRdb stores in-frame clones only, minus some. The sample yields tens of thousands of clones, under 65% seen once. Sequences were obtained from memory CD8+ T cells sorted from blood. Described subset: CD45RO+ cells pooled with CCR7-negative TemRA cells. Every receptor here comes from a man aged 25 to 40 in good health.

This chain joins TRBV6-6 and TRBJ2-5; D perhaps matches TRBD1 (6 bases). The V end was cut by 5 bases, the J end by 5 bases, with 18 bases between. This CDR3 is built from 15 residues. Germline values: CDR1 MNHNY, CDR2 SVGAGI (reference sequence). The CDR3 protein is CASSTESWGRETQYF. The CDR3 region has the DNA TGTGCCAGCAGTACAGAATCTTGGGGGCGGGAGACCCAGTACTTC.

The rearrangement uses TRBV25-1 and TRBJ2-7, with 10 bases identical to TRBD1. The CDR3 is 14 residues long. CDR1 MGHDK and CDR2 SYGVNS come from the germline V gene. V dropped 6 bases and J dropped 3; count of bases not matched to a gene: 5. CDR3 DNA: TGTGCCAGCAGCCCGGGACAGGGGAACTACGAGCAGTACTTC. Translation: CASSPGQGNYEQYF.

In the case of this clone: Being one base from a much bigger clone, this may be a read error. In DNA, the CDR3 is TGTGCCACCAGCAGAAAGAGACAGGGCCGGGAGACCCAGTACTTC. This sequence encodes CATSRKRQGRETQYF. The V gene is TRBV15, the J gene TRBJ2-5, with 7 bases matching TRBD1. This CDR3 contains 15 residues. CDR1 and CDR2 from the germline V gene are LNHNV and YYDKDF (reference sequence). V lost 2 bases and J lost 5; bases outside the gene matches: 8.

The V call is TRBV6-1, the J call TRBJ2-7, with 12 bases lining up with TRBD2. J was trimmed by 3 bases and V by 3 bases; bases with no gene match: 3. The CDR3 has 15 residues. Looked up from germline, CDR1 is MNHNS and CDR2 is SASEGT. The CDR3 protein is CASSEGLAGYYEQYF. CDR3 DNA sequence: TGTGCCAGCAGTGAGGGACTAGCGGGTTACTACGAGCAGTACTTC.

CDR3 loop: CASSYLDEQYF. CDR3 coding DNA: TGTGCCAGCAGTTACTTGGACGAGCAGTACTTC. The rearrangement links TRBV6-6 to TRBJ2-7; D remains unclear. The V gene's germline CDR1 is MNHNY and CDR2 SVGAGI (reference sequence). The CDR3 sequence is 11 residues long. Trimming left V 1 base short and J 5 bases short, with 3 bases between.

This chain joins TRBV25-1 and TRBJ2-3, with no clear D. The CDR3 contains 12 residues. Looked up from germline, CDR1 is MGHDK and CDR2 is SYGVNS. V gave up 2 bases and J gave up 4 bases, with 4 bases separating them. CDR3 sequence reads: CASSEGADTQYF. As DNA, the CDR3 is TGTGCCAGCAGTGAAGGGGCAGATACGCAGTATTTT.

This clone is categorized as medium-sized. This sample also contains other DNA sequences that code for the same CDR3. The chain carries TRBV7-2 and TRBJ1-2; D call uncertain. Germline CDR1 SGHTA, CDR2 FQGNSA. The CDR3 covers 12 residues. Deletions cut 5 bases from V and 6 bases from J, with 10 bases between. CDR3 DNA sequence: TGTGCCAGCAGCCCCCGTTCCGATGGCTACACCTTC. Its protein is CASSPRSDGYTF. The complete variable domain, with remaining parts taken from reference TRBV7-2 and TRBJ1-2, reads GAGVSQSPSNKVTEKGKDVELRCDPISGHTALYWYRQSLGQGLEFLIYFQGNSAPDKSGLPSDRFSAERTGGSVSTLTIQRTQQEDSAVYLCASSPRSDGYTFGSGTRLTVV.

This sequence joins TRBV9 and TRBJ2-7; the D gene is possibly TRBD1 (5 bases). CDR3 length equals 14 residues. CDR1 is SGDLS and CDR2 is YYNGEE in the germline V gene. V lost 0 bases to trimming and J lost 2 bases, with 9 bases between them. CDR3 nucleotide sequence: TGTGCCAGCAGCGTAGGGCAGGGCGCCTACGAGCAGTACTTC. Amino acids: CASSVGQGAYEQYF.

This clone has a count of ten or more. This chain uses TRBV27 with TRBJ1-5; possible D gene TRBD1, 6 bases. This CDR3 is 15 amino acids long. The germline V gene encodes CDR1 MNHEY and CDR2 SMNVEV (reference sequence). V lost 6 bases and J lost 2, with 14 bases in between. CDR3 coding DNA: TGTGCCAGCAGGCTCGGACAGATAGGCAATCAGCCCCAGCATTTT. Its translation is CASRLGQIGNQPQHF.

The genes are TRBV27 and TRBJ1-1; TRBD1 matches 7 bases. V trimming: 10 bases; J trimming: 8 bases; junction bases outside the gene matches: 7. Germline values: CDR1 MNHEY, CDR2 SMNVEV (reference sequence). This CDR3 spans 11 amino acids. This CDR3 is CATQRGREAFF. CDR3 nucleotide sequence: TGTGCCACTCAGAGGGGGCGCGAAGCTTTCTTT.

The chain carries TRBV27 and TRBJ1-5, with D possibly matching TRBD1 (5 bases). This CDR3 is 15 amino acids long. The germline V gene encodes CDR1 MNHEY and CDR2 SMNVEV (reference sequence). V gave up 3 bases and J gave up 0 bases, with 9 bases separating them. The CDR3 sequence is CASSFQGYSNQPQHF. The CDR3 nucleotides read TGTGCCAGCAGTTTCCAGGGTTATAGCAATCAGCCCCAGCATTTT.

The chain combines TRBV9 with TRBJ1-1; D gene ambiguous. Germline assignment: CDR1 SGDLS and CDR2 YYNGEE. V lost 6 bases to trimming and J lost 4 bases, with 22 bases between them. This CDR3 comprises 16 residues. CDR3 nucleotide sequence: TGTGCCAGCAATTCGGCTCCCGGGTGGGATTTCACTGAAGCTTTCTTT. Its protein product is CASNSAPGWDFTEAFF.

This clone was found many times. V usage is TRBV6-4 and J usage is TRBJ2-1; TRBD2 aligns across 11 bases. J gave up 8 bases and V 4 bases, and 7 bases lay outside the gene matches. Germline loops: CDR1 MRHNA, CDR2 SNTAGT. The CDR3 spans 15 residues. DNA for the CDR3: TGTGCCAGCAGTGTCATAGCGGGAGGGGGCGATGAGCAGTTCTTC. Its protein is CASSVIAGGGDEQFF.

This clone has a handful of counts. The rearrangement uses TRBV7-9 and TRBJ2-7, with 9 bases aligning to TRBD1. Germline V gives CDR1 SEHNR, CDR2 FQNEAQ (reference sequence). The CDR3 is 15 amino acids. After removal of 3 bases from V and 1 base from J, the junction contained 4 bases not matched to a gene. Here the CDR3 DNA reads TGTGCCAGCAGCTTGGGGACAGGGCGTTCCTACGAGCAGTACTTC. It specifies CASSLGTGRSYEQYF.

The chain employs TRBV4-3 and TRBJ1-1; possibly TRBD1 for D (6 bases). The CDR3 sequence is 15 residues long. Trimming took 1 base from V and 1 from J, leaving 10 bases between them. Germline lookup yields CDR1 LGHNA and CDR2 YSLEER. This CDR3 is CASSQAPGANTEAFF. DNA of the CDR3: TGCGCCAGCAGCCAAGCTCCGGGGGCGAACACTGAAGCTTTCTTT.

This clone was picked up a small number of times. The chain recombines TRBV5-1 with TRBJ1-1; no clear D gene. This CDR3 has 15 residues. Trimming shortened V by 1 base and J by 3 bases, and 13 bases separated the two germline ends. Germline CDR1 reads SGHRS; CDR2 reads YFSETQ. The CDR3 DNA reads TGCGCCAGCAGCTTGCGGTCAACCCCAGACACTGAAGCTTTCTTT. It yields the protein CASSLRSTPDTEAFF.

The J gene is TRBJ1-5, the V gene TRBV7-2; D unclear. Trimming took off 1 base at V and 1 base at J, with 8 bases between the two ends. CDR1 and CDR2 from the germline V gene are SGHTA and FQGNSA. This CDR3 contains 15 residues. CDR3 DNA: TGTGCCAGCAGCTTAGAGAGTAGGAGCAATCAGCCCCAGCATTTT. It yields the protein CASSLESRSNQPQHF.

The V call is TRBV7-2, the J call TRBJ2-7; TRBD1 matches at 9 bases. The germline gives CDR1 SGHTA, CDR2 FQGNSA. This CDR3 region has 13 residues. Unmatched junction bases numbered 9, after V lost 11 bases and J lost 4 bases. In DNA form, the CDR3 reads TGTGCCGCTCTCCGGGACAGGGAATACGAGCAGTACTTC. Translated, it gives CAALRDREYEQYF.

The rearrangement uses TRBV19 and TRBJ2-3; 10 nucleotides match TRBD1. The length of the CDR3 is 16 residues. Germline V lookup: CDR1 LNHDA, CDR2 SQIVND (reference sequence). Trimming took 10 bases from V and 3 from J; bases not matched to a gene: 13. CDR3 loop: CATTVVGTGETDTQYF. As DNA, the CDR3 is TGTGCCACCACGGTGGTAGGGACAGGGGAAACAGATACGCAGTATTTT.

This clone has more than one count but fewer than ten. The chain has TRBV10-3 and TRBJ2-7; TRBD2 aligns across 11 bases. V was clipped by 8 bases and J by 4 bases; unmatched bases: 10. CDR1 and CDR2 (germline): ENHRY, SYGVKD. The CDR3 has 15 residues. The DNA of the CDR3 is TGTGCCATCCGGGGGGGGACTAGCGGTTTTTACGAGCAGTACTTC. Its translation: CAIRGGTSGFYEQYF.

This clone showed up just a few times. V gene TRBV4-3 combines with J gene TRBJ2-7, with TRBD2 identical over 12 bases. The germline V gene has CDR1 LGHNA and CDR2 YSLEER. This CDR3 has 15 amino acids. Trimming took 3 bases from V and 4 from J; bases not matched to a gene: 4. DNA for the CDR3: TGCGCCAGCAGCCACGGACTAGCGGGACCTTACGAGCAGTACTTC. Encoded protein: CASSHGLAGPYEQYF.